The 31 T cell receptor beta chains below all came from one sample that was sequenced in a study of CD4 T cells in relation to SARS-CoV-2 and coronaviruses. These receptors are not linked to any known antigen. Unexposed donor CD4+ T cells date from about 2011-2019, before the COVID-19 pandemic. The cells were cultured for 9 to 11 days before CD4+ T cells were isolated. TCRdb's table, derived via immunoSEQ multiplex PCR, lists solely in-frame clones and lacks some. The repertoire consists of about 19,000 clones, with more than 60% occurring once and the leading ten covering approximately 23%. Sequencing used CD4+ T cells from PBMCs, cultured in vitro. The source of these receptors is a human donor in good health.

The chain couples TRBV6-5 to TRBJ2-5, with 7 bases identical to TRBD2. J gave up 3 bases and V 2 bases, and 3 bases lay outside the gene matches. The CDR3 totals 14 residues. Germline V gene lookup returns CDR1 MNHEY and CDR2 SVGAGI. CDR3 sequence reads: CASSYVGTKETQYF. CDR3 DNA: TGTGCCAGCAGTTACGTGGGGACTAAAGAGACCCAGTACTTC.

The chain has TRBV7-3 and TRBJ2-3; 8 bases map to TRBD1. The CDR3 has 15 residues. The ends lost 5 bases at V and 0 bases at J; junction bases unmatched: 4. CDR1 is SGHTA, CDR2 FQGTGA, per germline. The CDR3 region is CASSRGQVSTDTQYF. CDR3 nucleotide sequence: TGTGCCAGCAGCCGGGGACAGGTCAGCACAGATACGCAGTATTTT.

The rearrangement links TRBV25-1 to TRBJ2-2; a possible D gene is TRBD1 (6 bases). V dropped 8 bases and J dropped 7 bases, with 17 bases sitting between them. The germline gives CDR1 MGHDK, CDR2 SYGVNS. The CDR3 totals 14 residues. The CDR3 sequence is CASDGTPLGGELFF. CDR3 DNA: TGTGCCAGCGACGGGACACCCTTGGGCGGGGAGCTGTTTTTT. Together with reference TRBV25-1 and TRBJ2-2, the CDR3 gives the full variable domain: EADIYQTPRYLVIGTGKKITLECSQTMGHDKMYWYQQDPGMELHLIHYSYGVNSTEKGDLSSESTVSRIRTEHFPLTLESARPSHTSQYLCASDGTPLGGELFFGEGSRLTVL.

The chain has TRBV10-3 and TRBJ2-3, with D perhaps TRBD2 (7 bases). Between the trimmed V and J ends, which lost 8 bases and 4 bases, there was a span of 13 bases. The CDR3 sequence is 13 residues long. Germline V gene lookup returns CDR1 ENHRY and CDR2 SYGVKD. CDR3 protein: CAIGRGGADTQYF. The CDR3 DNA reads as TGTGCCATCGGACGCGGGGGCGCAGATACGCAGTATTTT.

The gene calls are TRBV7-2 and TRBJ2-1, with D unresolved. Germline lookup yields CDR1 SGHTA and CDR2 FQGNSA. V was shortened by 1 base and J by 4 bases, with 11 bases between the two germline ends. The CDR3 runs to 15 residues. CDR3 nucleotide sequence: TGTGCCAGCAGCTTAGAGGCGGTGGCTTACAATGAGCAGTTCTTC. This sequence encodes CASSLEAVAYNEQFF.

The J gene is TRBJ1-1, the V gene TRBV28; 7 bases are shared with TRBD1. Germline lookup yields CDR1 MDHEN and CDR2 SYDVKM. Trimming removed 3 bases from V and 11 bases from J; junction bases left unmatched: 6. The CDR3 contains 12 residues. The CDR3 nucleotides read TGTGCCAGCAGTTTGGACCTCAGGGGGGCTTTCTTT. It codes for CASSLDLRGAFF.

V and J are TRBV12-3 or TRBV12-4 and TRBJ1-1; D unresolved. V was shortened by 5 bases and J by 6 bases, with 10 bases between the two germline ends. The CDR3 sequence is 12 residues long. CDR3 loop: CASSGDIAEAFF. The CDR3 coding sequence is TGTGCCAGCAGTGGAGACATTGCTGAAGCTTTCTTT.

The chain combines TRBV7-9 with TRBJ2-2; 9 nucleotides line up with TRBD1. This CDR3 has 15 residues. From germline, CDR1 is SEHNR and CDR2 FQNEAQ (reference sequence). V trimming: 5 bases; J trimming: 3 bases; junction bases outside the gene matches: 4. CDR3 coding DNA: TGTGCCAGCAGCCACGGGACAGGGCACACCGGGGAGCTGTTTTTT. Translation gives CASSHGTGHTGELFF.

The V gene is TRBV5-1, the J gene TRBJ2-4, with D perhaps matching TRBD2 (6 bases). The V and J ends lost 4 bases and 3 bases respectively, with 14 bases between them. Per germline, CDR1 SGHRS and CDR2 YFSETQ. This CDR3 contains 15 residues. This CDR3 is CASSPSRGGKNIQYF. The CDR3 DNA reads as TGCGCCAGCAGCCCCTCCCGGGGAGGCAAAAACATTCAGTACTTC.

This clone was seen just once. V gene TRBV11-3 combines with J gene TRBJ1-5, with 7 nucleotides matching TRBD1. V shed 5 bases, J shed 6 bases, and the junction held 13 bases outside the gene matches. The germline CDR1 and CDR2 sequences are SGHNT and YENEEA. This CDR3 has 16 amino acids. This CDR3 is CASSPGGAGGSQPQHF. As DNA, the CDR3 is TGTGCCAGCAGCCCGGGAGGGGCAGGGGGGAGTCAGCCCCAGCATTTT.

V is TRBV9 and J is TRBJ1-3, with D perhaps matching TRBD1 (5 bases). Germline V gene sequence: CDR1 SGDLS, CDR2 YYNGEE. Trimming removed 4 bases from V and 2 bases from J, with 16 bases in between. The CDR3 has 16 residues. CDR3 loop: CASSPGGGYTGNTIYF. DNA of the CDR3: TGTGCCAGCAGCCCCGGCGGGGGATACACTGGAAACACCATATATTTT.

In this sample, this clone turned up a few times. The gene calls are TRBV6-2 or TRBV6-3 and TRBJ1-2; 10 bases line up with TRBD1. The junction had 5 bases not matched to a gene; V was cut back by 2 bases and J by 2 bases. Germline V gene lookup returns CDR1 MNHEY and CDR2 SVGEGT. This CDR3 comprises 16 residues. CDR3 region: CASSYPLDRGNYGYTF. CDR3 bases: TGTGCCAGCAGTTACCCGCTGGACAGGGGGAACTATGGCTACACCTTC.

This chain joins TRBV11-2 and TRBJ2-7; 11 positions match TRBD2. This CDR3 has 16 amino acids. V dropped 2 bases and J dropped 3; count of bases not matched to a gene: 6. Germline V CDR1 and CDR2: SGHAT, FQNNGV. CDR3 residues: CASSLMGTSGVYEQYF. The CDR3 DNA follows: TGTGCCAGCAGCTTAATGGGGACTAGCGGAGTCTACGAGCAGTACTTC.

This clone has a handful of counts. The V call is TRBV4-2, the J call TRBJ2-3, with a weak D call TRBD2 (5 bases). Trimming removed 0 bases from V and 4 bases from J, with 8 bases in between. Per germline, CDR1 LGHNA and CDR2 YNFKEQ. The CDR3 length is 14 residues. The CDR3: CASSQDMGADTQYF. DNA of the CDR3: TGTGCCAGCAGCCAAGATATGGGAGCAGATACGCAGTATTTT.

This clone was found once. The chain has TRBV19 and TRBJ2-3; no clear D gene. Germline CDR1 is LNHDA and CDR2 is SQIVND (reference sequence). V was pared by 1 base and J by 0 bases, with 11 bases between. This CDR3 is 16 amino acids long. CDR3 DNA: TGTGCCAGTAGTATAGGCGGCGGCCCTAGCACAGATACGCAGTATTTT. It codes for CASSIGGGPSTDTQYF. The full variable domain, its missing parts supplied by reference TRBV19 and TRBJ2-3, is DGGITQSPKYLFRKEGQNVTLSCEQNLNHDAMYWYRQDPGQGLRLIYYSQIVNDFQKGDIAEGYSVSREKKESFPLTVTSAQKNPTAFYLCASSIGGGPSTDTQYFGPGTRLTVL.

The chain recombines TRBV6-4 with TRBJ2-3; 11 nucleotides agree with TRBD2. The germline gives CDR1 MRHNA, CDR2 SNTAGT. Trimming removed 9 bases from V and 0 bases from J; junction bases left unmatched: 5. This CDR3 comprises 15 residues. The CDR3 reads CARSGTSGSTDTQYF. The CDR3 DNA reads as TGTGCCAGATCCGGGACTAGCGGTAGCACAGATACGCAGTATTTT.

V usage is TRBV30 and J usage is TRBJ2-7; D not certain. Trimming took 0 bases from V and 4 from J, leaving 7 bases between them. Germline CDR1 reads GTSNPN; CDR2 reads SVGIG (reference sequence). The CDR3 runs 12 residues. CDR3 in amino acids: CAWSVSGYEQYF. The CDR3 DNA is TGTGCCTGGAGTGTGTCTGGTTACGAGCAGTACTTC.

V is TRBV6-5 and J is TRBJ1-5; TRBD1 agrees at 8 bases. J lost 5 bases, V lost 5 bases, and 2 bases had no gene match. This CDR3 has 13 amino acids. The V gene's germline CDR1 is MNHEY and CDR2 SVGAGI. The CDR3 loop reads CASSTGGDQPQHF. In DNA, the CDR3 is TGTGCCAGCAGTACAGGGGGAGATCAGCCCCAGCATTTT.

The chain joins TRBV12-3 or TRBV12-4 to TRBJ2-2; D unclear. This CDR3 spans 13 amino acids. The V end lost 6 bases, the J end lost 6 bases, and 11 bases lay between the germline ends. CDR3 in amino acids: CASRLRKAGELFF. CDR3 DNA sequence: TGTGCCAGCAGACTCAGGAAGGCCGGGGAGCTGTTTTTT.

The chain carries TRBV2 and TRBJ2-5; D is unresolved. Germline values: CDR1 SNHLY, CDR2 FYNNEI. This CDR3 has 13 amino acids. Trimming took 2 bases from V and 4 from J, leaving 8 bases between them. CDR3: CASSERSRETQYF. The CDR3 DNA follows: TGTGCCAGCAGTGAAAGGAGTCGAGAGACCCAGTACTTC. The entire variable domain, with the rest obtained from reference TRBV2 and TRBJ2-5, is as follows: EPEVTQTPSHQVTQMGQEVILRCVPISNHLYFYWYRQILGQKVEFLVSFYNNEISEKSEIFDDQFSVERPDGSNFTLKIRSTKLEDSAMYFCASSERSRETQYFGPGTRLLVL.

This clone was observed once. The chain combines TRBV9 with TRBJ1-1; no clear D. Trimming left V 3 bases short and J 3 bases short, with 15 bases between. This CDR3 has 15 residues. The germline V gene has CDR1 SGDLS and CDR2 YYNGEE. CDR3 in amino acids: CASSGSRVRDTEAFF. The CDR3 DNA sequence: TGTGCCAGCAGCGGATCGAGGGTTAGGGACACTGAAGCTTTCTTT.

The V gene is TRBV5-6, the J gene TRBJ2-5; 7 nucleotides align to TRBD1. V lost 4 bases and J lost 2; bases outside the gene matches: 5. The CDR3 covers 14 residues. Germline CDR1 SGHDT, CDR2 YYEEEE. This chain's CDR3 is CASSLGQVQETQYF. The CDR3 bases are TGTGCCAGCAGCCTAGGACAGGTTCAAGAGACCCAGTACTTC.

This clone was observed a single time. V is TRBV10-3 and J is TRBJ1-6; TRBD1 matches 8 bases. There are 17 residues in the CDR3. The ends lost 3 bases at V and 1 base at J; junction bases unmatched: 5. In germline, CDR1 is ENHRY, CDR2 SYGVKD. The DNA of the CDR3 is TGTGCCATCAGTGATCTAGGACAGGGTTCCTATAATTCACCCCTCCACTTT. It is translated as CAISDLGQGSYNSPLHF.

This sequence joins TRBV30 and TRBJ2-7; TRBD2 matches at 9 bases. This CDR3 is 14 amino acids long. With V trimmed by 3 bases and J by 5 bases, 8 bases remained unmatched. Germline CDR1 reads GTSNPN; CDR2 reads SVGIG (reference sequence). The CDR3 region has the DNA TGTGCCTGGAGCCCGGGACTAGCCGCCCACGAGCAGTACTTC. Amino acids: CAWSPGLAAHEQYF.

This CDR3 reads CASPRGRGFGSPLHF. The CDR3 DNA sequence: TGTGCCAGCCCACGGGGCAGGGGTTTCGGTTCACCCCTCCACTTT. The chain uses TRBV5-8 and TRBJ1-6; a weak D match, TRBD1 (6 bases). The germline V gene has CDR1 SGHTS and CDR2 YDEGEE. V dropped 7 bases and J dropped 9 bases, with 20 bases sitting between them. This CDR3 has 15 residues.

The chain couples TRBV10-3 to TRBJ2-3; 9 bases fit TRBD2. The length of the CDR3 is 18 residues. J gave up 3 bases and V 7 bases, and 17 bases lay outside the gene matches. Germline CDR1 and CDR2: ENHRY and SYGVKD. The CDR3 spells CAINGHVPGLANTDTQYF. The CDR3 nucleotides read TGTGCCATCAACGGACACGTTCCCGGACTAGCGAATACAGATACGCAGTATTTT.

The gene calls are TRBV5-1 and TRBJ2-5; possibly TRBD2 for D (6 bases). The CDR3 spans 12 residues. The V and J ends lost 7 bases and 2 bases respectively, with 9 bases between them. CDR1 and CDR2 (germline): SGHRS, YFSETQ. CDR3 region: CASRDSQETQYF. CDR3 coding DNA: TGCGCCAGCCGGGACTCGCAAGAGACCCAGTACTTC.

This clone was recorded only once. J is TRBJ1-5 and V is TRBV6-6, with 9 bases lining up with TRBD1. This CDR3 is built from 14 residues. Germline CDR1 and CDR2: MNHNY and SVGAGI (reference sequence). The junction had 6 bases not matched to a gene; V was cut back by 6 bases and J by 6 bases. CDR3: CASRMGQGLQPQHF. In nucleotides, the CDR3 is TGTGCCAGCAGGATGGGACAGGGCCTTCAGCCCCAGCATTTT.

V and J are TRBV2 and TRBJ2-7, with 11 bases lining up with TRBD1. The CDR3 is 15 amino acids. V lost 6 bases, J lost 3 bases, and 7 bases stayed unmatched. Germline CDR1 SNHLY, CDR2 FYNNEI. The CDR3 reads CASRYRTGGGYEQYF. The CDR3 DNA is TGTGCCAGCAGATACAGGACAGGGGGCGGCTACGAGCAGTACTTC.

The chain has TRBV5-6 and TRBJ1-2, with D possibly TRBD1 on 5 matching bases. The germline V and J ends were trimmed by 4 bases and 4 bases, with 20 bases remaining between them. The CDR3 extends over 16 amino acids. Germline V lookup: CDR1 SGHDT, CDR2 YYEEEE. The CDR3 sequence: CASSIRDRLPSYGYTF. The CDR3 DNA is TGTGCCAGCAGCATCCGGGACCGTCTACCCTCCTATGGCTACACCTTC.

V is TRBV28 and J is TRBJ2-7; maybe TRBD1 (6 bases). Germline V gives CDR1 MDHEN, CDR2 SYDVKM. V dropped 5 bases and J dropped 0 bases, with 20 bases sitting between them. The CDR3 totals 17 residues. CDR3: CASSPSSDRSLSYEQYF. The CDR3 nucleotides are TGTGCCAGCAGTCCATCGTCGGACAGATCCCTCTCCTACGAGCAGTACTTC.